This is a list of T cell receptor beta chains from one sample in a study of blood T cell repertoires in COVID-19. The assay was immunoSEQ multiplex PCR, and TCRdb's table has in-frame clones only and misses some. The sample holds roughly 300,000 clones, about four fifths seen once. Source material: peripheral blood. These receptor sequences come from a human donor with COVID-19, enrolled during active disease. The donor label of this sample is uncertain. Each CDR3 is given with its conserved first and last residue. The D gene is left open where the match is weak. The size entry is marked missing in some rows and otherwise reads once, few, many or a size class.

abundance	len	d_gene	v_gene	j_gene	CDR3aa	CDR3nt
few	15	NA	TRBV6-1	TRBJ2-5	CASSEGRWDQETQYF	TGTGCCAGCAGTGAAGGGAGGTGGGACCAAGAGACCCAGTACTTC
few	14	NA	TRBV5-1	TRBJ2-1	CASSLGGAYNEQFF	TGCGCCAGCAGCTTGGGGGGCGCCTACAATGAGCAGTTCTTC
NA	14	TRBD1	TRBV5-1	TRBJ2-7	CASSWGQGRSEQYF	TGCGCCAGCAGCTGGGGACAGGGGAGGTCCGAGCAGTACTTC
NA	16	TRBD1	TRBV7-8	TRBJ1-6	CASSFGTTGYNSPLHF	TGTGCCAGCAGCTTTGGGACGACAGGGTATAATTCACCCCTCCACTTT
few	14	TRBD2	TRBV29-1	TRBJ2-1	CSVGLAGGPDEQFF	TGCAGCGTTGGACTAGCGGGAGGGCCCGATGAGCAGTTCTTC
once	15	TRBD1	TRBV29-1	TRBJ2-6	CSVDEQGYGANVLTF	TGCAGCGTTGATGAACAGGGGTACGGGGCCAACGTCCTGACTTTC
NA	14	TRBD1	TRBV10-3	TRBJ1-2	CAIRAQGEVGGYTF	TGTGCCATCAGAGCCCAGGGGGAGGTGGGTGGCTACACCTTC
NA	15	NA	TRBV19	TRBJ2-3	CASRDRGASTDTQYF	TGTGCCAGTAGAGATAGAGGCGCTTCCACAGATACGCAGTATTTT
NA	15	TRBD2	TRBV2	TRBJ2-7	CASGGAGRGTYEQYF	TGTGCCAGCGGTGGGGCCGGGCGGGGGACCTACGAGCAGTACTTC
NA	13	TRBD2	TRBV19	TRBJ2-7	CASSMTGGHEQYF	TGTGCCAGTAGTATGACGGGAGGGCACGAGCAGTACTTC
once	19	TRBD2	TRBV5-1	TRBJ2-3	CASSLGTAGTSGRGDTQYF	TGCGCCAGCAGCTTGGGGACAGCCGGGACTAGCGGGAGAGGAGATACGCAGTATTTT
NA	14	NA	TRBV5-1	TRBJ1-1	CASSFNSGNTEAFF	TGCGCCAGCAGCTTTAATTCAGGGAACACTGAAGCTTTCTTT
NA	13	NA	TRBV12-3/TRBV12-4	TRBJ1-2	CASSLAGRFGYTF	TGTGCCAGCAGTTTGGCGGGGCGGTTCGGCTACACCTTC
NA	14	NA	TRBV15	TRBJ2-7	CATSRVRGAYEQYF	TGTGCCACCAGCAGAGTTAGGGGTGCCTACGAGCAGTACTTC
NA	15	NA	TRBV7-2	TRBJ2-7	CASSLVPSLRYEQYF	TGTGCCAGCAGCTTAGTTCCTAGCTTGAGGTACGAGCAGTACTTC
NA	17	TRBD2	TRBV4-1	TRBJ2-7	CASSQAPTGGGSYEQYF	TGCGCCAGCAGCCAAGCCCCGACGGGAGGGGGATCCTACGAGCAGTACTTC
NA	14	TRBD2	TRBV5-1	TRBJ2-5	CASSSGGVRETQYF	TGCGCCAGCAGCTCCGGGGGGGTTAGGGAGACCCAGTACTTC
NA	15	NA	TRBV6-6	TRBJ2-3	CASSYAGLHTDTQYF	TGTGCCAGCAGTTACGCCGGACTTCACACAGATACGCAGTATTTT
NA	18	NA	TRBV6-2/TRBV6-3	TRBJ1-5	CASSYPKSEPYSNQPQHF	TGTGCCAGCAGTTACCCAAAATCCGAGCCATATAGCAATCAGCCCCAGCATTTT
NA	16	NA	TRBV27	TRBJ1-5	CASSPTGTYRSQPQHF	TGTGCCAGCAGCCCCACAGGCACCTACAGGAGTCAGCCCCAGCATTTT
NA	15	TRBD1	TRBV6-5	TRBJ2-7	CASSYSLGQGYEQYF	TGTGCCAGCAGTTACTCCCTAGGACAGGGCTACGAGCAGTACTTC
NA	14	NA	TRBV3-1/TRBV3-2	TRBJ1-2	CASSRGEAPYGYTF	TGTGCCAGCAGCCGAGGGGAGGCGCCCTATGGCTACACCTTC
NA	15	NA	TRBV15	TRBJ1-2	CATSAGTRHLGGYTF	TGTGCCACCAGCGCCGGGACACGCCACCTCGGGGGCTACACCTTC
NA	16	NA	TRBV10-1	TRBJ2-1	CASSGQRGASYNEQFF	TGCGCCAGCAGTGGTCAACGCGGGGCTTCCTACAATGAGCAGTTCTTC
NA	16	TRBD2	TRBV28	TRBJ2-5	CASSTTSGIRKETQYF	TGTGCCAGCAGCACGACTAGCGGGATACGGAAAGAGACCCAGTACTTC
NA	15	NA	TRBV10-3	TRBJ1-1	CAISESTRGFTEAFF	TGTGCCATCAGTGAGTCGACTCGGGGGTTCACTGAAGCTTTCTTT
NA	13	TRBD1	TRBV6-6	TRBJ2-7	CASRQGQGYEQYF	TGTGCCAGCAGGCAGGGACAGGGGTACGAGCAGTACTTC
NA	15	TRBD2	TRBV2	TRBJ2-1	CASSAGTSSYNEQFF	TGTGCCAGCAGTGCGGGGACTAGCAGCTACAATGAGCAGTTCTTC
NA	12	NA	TRBV5-6	TRBJ1-6	CASSLGASPLHF	TGTGCCAGCAGCTTGGGGGCCTCACCCCTCCACTTT
once	16	NA	TRBV7-8	TRBJ1-6	CASSLEGWSGNSPLHF	TGTGCCAGCAGCTTAGAGGGGTGGAGTGGGAATTCACCCCTCCACTTT
NA	14	NA	TRBV7-2	TRBJ1-2	CASSLRSTDYGYTF	TGTGCCAGCAGCCTAAGGTCTACAGACTATGGCTACACCTTC
NA	12	NA	TRBV12-3/TRBV12-4	TRBJ2-1	CASSSPGNEQFF	TGTGCCAGCAGTTCGCCCGGTAATGAGCAGTTCTTC
NA	14	NA	TRBV6-1	TRBJ1-1	CASSESGNWAEAFF	TGTGCCAGCAGTGAATCGGGGAATTGGGCTGAAGCTTTCTTT
NA	16	NA	TRBV5-1	TRBJ2-3	CASSLETGYQTDTQYF	TGCGCCAGCAGCTTGGAGACCGGGTATCAAACAGATACGCAGTATTTT
NA	16	TRBD1	TRBV4-2	TRBJ1-3	CASSLRQGNSGNTIYF	TGTGCCAGCAGCCTCCGACAGGGGAACTCTGGAAACACCATATATTTT
few	16	TRBD1	TRBV3-1/TRBV3-2	TRBJ2-3	CASSPRAGGVGDTQYF	TGTGCCAGCAGCCCCCGCGCAGGGGGTGTTGGAGATACGCAGTATTTT
NA	16	NA	TRBV7-8	TRBJ1-3	CASSLAREGKGNTIYF	TGTGCCAGCAGCTTAGCGAGGGAGGGAAAAGGAAACACCATATATTTT
NA	13	NA	TRBV11-2	TRBJ1-1	CASSLVERTEAFF	TGTGCCAGCAGCTTAGTAGAGAGAACTGAAGCTTTCTTT
NA	15	TRBD2	TRBV28	TRBJ2-3	CASNRAGGITDTQYF	TGTGCCAGCAATAGAGCGGGAGGGATCACAGATACGCAGTATTTT
NA	15	NA	TRBV9	TRBJ2-3	CASSVGSGSTDTQYF	TGTGCCAGCAGCGTAGGGAGCGGGAGCACAGATACGCAGTATTTT
few	17	NA	TRBV5-1	TRBJ1-3	CASSLFPDSRSGNTIYF	TGCGCCAGCAGCTTGTTCCCCGACAGCCGCTCTGGAAACACCATATATTTT
NA	16	TRBD2	TRBV28	TRBJ2-7	CASSLGGRVASYEQYF	TGTGCCAGCAGTTTGGGGGGGAGGGTAGCATCCTACGAGCAGTACTTC
NA	15	NA	TRBV29-1	TRBJ2-7	CSVGGVAGLTYEQYF	TGCAGCGTTGGGGGGGTGGCGGGACTCACCTACGAGCAGTACTTC
NA	12	NA	TRBV7-3	TRBJ1-2	CASSITPYGYTF	TGTGCCAGCAGCATAACCCCATATGGCTACACCTTC
NA	16	TRBD2	TRBV6-6	TRBJ2-6	CASSTSGGAGANVLTF	TGTGCCAGCAGTACTAGCGGGGGAGCTGGGGCCAACGTCCTGACTTTC
NA	15	NA	TRBV19	TRBJ2-4	CASRDRRLAKNIQYF	TGTGCCAGTAGAGACAGGCGACTAGCCAAAAACATTCAGTACTTC
NA	13	NA	TRBV5-4	TRBJ1-1	CASSWGRGTEAFF	TGTGCCAGCAGCTGGGGGCGTGGCACTGAAGCTTTCTTT
NA	13	TRBD2	TRBV19	TRBJ2-5	CATGGSGIETQYF	TGTGCCACAGGCGGGAGCGGGATCGAGACCCAGTACTTC
NA	17	NA	TRBV5-1	TRBJ1-1	CASSLGLLHRVNTEAFF	TGCGCCAGCAGCCTGGGCCTGTTGCATCGGGTGAACACTGAAGCTTTCTTT
few	16	NA	TRBV7-9	TRBJ2-2	CASSLVPAARIGELFF	TGTGCCAGCAGCTTAGTTCCAGCGGCCAGGATAGGGGAGCTGTTTTTT
NA	14	NA	TRBV10-2	TRBJ2-1	CASSDLTYYNEQFF	TGCGCCAGCAGTGACCTGACATACTACAATGAGCAGTTCTTC
once	14	TRBD2	TRBV19	TRBJ2-7	CASSRGGSSYEQYF	TGTGCCAGTAGTAGGGGGGGAAGCTCCTACGAGCAGTACTTC